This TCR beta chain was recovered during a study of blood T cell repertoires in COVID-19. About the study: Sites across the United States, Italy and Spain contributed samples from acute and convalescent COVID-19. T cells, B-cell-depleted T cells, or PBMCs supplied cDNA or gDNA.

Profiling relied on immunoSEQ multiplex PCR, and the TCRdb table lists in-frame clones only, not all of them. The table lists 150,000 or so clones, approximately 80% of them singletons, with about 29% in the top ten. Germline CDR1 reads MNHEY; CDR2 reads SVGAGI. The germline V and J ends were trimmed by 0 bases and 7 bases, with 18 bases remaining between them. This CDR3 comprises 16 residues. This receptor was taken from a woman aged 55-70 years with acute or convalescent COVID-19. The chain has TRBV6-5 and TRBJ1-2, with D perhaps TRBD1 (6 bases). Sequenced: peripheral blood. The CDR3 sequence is CASSYSIWGGAFGYTF. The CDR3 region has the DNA TGTGCCAGCAGTTACTCGATCTGGGGGGGCGCGTTTGGCTACACCTTC.